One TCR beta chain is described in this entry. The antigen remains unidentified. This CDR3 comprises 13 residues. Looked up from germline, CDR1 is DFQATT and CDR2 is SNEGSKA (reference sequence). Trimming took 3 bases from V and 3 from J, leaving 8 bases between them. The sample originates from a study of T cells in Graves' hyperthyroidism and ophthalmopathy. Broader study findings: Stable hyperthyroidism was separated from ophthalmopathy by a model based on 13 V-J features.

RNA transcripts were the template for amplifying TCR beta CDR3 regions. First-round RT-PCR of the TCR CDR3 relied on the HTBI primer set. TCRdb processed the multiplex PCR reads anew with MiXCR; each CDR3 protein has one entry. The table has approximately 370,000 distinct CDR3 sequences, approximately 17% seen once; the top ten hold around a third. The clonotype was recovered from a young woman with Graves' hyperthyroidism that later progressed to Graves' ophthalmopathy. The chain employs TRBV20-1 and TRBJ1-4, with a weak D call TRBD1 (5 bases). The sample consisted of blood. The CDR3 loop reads CSASLGANEKLFF. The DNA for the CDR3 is TGCAGTGCTAGTTTGGGGGCTAATGAAAAACTGTTTTTT.